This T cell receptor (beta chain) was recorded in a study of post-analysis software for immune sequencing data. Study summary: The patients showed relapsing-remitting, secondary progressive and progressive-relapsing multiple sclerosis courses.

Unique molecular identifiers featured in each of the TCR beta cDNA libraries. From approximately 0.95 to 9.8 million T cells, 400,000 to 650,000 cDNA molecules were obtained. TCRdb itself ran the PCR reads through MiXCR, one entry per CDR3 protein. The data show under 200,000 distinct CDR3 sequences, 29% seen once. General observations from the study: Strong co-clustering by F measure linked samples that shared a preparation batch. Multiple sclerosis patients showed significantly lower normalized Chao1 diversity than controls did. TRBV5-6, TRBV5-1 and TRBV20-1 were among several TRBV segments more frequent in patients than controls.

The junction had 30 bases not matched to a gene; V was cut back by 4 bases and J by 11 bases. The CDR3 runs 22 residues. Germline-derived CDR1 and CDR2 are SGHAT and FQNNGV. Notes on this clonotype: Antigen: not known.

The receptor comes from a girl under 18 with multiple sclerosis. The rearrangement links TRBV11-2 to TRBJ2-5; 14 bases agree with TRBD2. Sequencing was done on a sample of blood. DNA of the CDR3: TGTGCCAGCAGCTCACCACGGACAGGGGGGACTAGCGGGAGCCCATCCTACAATGAGCAGTACTTC. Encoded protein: CASSSPRTGGTSGSPSYNEQYF.